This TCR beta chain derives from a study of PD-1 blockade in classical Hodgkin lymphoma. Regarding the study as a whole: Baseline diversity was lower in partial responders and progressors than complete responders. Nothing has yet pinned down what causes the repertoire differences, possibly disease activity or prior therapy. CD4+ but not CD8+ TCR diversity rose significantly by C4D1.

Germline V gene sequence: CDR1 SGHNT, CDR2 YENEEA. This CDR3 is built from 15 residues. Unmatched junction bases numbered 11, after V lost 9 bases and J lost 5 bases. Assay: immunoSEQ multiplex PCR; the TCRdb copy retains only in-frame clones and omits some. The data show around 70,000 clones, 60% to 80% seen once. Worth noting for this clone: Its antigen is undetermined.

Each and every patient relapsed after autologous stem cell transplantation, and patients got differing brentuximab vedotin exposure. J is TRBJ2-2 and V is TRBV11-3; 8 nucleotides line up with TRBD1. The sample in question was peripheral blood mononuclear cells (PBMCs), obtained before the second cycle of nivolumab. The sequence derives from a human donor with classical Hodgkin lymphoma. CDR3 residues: CASLTTGDGTGELFF. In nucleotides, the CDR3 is TGTGCCAGTCTAACGACAGGGGACGGAACCGGGGAGCTGTTTTTT.